The 29 T cell receptor beta chains presented below share a single source sample, sequenced in a study of T-cell reconstitution after alpha-beta-depleted transplantation in children. For TCRbeta, the library was prepared with unique molecular identifiers. TCRdb re-called the PCR reads with MiXCR, one entry per CDR3 protein. In the table there are 450,000 to 600,000 distinct CDR3 sequences, approximately 13% of which are singletons. The sequenced sample was PBMCs, mostly from graft donor cells, obtained 360 days after TCRalphabeta/CD19-depleted stem cell transplant. The receptors were sampled from a male patient younger than 18 who had a stem cell transplant for acute myeloid leukemia, so the T cells may come from the graft donor.

The chain links TRBV20-1 to TRBJ2-1, with unresolved D. Trimming pared 5 bases from V and 8 bases from J, leaving 7 bases between. Per germline, CDR1 DFQATT and CDR2 SNEGSKA (reference sequence). The CDR3 has 10 residues. The CDR3 sequence: CSAPSHEQFF. The CDR3 bases are TGCAGTGCTCCGTCCCATGAGCAGTTCTTC.

The chain has TRBV29-1 and TRBJ2-7, with 8 positions matching TRBD1. With 6 bases clipped from V and 7 bases from J, the junction kept 14 bases outside the gene matches. Germline loops: CDR1 SQVTM, CDR2 ANQGSEA. The CDR3 runs 14 residues. CDR3 sequence: CSVEKQGVTGEQYF. The CDR3 DNA sequence: TGCAGCGTGGAGAAACAGGGGGTTACAGGGGAGCAGTACTTC.

This clonotype has more than one count but fewer than ten. CDR3 coding DNA: TGTGCCAGCAGTTACTCGATGGTGGGTGAACACGAGCAGTACTTC. The encoded protein is CASSYSMVGEHEQYF. This sequence joins TRBV6-5 and TRBJ2-7; D gene uncertain. Trimming took 0 bases from V and 5 from J, leaving 14 bases between them. The CDR3 has 15 residues. CDR1 and CDR2 (germline): MNHEY, SVGAGI.

This clonotype was counted between two and nine times. This chain connects TRBV6-2 or TRBV6-3 to TRBJ2-2, with 9 bases that match TRBD1. The length of the CDR3 is 14 residues. The germline gives CDR1 MNHEY, CDR2 SVGEGT. The trim removed 8 bases at V and 5 bases at J, leaving 6 bases unmatched. CDR3 coding DNA: TGTGCCAGCCTCCGGGACAGGGTTACCGGGGAGCTGTTTTTT. Protein sequence: CASLRDRVTGELFF.

This clonotype has a count of ten or more. Relative to the germline gene, one junction end is altered; a read error may explain this. The V and J genes are TRBV10-3 and TRBJ2-3, with D tentatively TRBD1 or TRBD2 (5 bases each). Germline CDR1 is ENHRY and CDR2 is SYGVKD. CDR3 length: 14 amino acids. CDR3 nucleotide sequence: TGTGCCATCCGTGACGGGGCGAGTGTAGATACGCAGTATTTT. Translation: CAIRDGASVDTQYF.

The V and J genes are TRBV11-2 and TRBJ2-7; 11 bases fit TRBD2. The CDR3 spans 15 residues. V trimming: 5 bases; J trimming: 3 bases; junction bases outside the gene matches: 6. Germline V gives CDR1 SGHAT, CDR2 FQNNGV. CDR3 region: CASSAELAGVYEQYF. Here the CDR3 DNA reads TGTGCCAGCAGCGCAGAACTAGCGGGAGTCTACGAGCAGTACTTC.

This clonotype was recorded a few times. V and J are TRBV5-6 and TRBJ2-7; 8 nucleotides align to TRBD2. This CDR3 has 15 amino acids. J lost 4 bases, V lost 2 bases, and 8 bases had no gene match. Germline V gene sequence: CDR1 SGHDT, CDR2 YYEEEE. The CDR3 nucleotides read TGTGCCAGCAGCTTCCTCGGGGGGGCTTGGTACGAGCAGTACTTC. It encodes CASSFLGGAWYEQYF.

This sequence joins TRBV10-2 and TRBJ1-5, with 7 bases that match TRBD1. The CDR3 sequence is 16 residues long. CDR1 WSHSY and CDR2 SAAADI come from the germline V gene. Losses at the gene ends were 0 bases for V and 3 bases for J; bases not matched to a gene: 5. CDR3 sequence (DNA): TGCGCCAGCAGTGAGTCGAAGGGGGCCCACAATCAGCCCCAGCATTTT. Its translation is CASSESKGAHNQPQHF.

The sample holds a few counts of this clonotype. The chain joins TRBV29-1 to TRBJ2-7; 7 bases are a match to TRBD1. CDR1 and CDR2 from the germline V gene are SQVTM and ANQGSEA. This CDR3 has 13 amino acids. The trim removed 4 bases at V and 2 bases at J, leaving 5 bases unmatched. The DNA for the CDR3 is TGCAGCGTTGCTCAGGGGGTTCCCTACGAGCAGTACTTC. Its translation is CSVAQGVPYEQYF.

The CDR3 region is CASSLKGQDDEKLFF. CDR3 DNA: TGTGCCAGCAGTTTGAAAGGCCAGGACGACGAAAAACTGTTTTTT. This chain joins TRBV12-3 or TRBV12-4 and TRBJ1-4; D unclear. V lost 3 bases to trimming and J lost 8 bases, with 16 bases between them. This CDR3 region has 15 residues.

This clonotype was picked up many times. The chain carries TRBV9 and TRBJ2-7; D is perhaps TRBD2 (6 bases). CDR1 and CDR2 (germline): SGDLS, YYNGEE. The CDR3 contains 15 residues. With 0 bases removed from V and 0 bases from J, the gap between germline ends came to 10 bases. The CDR3 is CASSVGVAASYEQYF. The CDR3 DNA follows: TGTGCCAGCAGCGTAGGGGTAGCGGCCTCCTACGAGCAGTACTTC.

This clonotype was detected only a few times. The V and J genes are TRBV11-1 and TRBJ2-1, with TRBD2 matching over 9 bases. There are 18 residues in the CDR3. Germline CDR1 reads SGHAT; CDR2 reads FQDESV (reference sequence). V dropped 6 bases and J dropped 2; count of bases not matched to a gene: 14. CDR3 sequence (DNA): TGTGCCAGCAGGAAAGCCAGCGGGAGGTATGGGACCTACAATGAGCAGTTCTTC. It specifies CASRKASGRYGTYNEQFF.

This clonotype occurred a few times. This sequence joins TRBV7-6 and TRBJ2-2; 7 bases map to TRBD1. CDR1 and CDR2 (germline): SGHVS, FNYEAQ. The CDR3 is made up of 16 amino acids. V lost 1 base to trimming and J lost 2 bases; unmatched junction nucleotides: 4. The CDR3 nucleotides are TGTGCCAGCAGCTTAGTCGGGACAGTAAACACCGGGGAGCTGTTTTTT. Residues: CASSLVGTVNTGELFF. Full variable domain (outside the CDR3, taken from reference TRBV7-6 and TRBJ2-2): GAGVSQSPRYKVTKRGQDVALRCDPISGHVSLYWYRQALGQGPEFLTYFNYEAQQDKSGLPNDRFSAERPEGSISTLTIQRTEQRDSAMYRCASSLVGTVNTGELFFGEGSRLTVL.

This clonotype was recorded at least ten times. The chain joins TRBV5-1 to TRBJ2-7; D is unresolved. The V end was cut by 6 bases, the J end by 0 bases, with 13 bases between. The V gene's germline CDR1 is SGHRS and CDR2 YFSETQ. This CDR3 spans 14 amino acids. The CDR3 DNA is TGCGCCAGCACCTTTAGCTCCAGCTCCTACGAGCAGTACTTC. It encodes CASTFSSSSYEQYF.

This clonotype came up a few times. This chain links TRBV20-1 with TRBJ1-2, with TRBD1 matching over 9 bases. V shed 4 bases and J 8 bases; nucleotides not matched to a gene: 17. The CDR3 sequence is 16 residues long. Germline V CDR1 and CDR2: DFQATT, SNEGSKA (reference sequence). CDR3 residues: CSAILPRTGEGGGYTF. The CDR3 nucleotides read TGCAGTGCTATTCTCCCCCGGACAGGGGAAGGTGGGGGCTACACCTTC.

The chain joins TRBV28 to TRBJ1-6, with D unclear. The CDR3 has 15 residues. The V end lost 8 bases, the J end lost 7 bases, and 18 bases lay between the germline ends. CDR1 and CDR2 from the germline V gene are MDHEN and SYDVKM. CDR3 DNA sequence: TGTGCCAGCTTACCCACGCCCCTTAGCAATTCACCCCTCCACTTT. Translated: CASLPTPLSNSPLHF.

This clonotype was counted a single time. The chain couples TRBV19 to TRBJ2-5, with a tentative D call TRBD2 (5 bases). This CDR3 spans 13 amino acids. The V gene lost 3 bases and the J gene lost 3 bases, with 8 bases spanning the gap. Looked up from germline, CDR1 is LNHDA and CDR2 is SQIVND (reference sequence). CDR3 loop: CASSMRREETQYF. In DNA form, the CDR3 reads TGTGCCAGTAGTATGAGGCGGGAAGAGACCCAGTACTTC. The variable domain in full, completed from reference TRBV19 and TRBJ2-5, reads DGGITQSPKYLFRKEGQNVTLSCEQNLNHDAMYWYRQDPGQGLRLIYYSQIVNDFQKGDIAEGYSVSREKKESFPLTVTSAQKNPTAFYLCASSMRREETQYFGPGTRLLVL.

This clonotype has just a few counts. The rearrangement uses TRBV4-2 and TRBJ2-1; the D gene is possibly TRBD2 (6 bases). Per germline, CDR1 LGHNA and CDR2 YNFKEQ. There are 18 residues in the CDR3. V lost 0 bases to trimming and J lost 12 bases, with 27 bases between them. The CDR3 bases are TGTGCCAGCAGCCAAGAGCGCGTCTCGGCGGGACGAATCCTGGGGCAGTTCTTC. Protein product: CASSQERVSAGRILGQFF.

J is TRBJ2-1 and V is TRBV27; D might be TRBD1 (5 bases). Between the trimmed V and J ends, which lost 5 bases and 0 bases, there was a span of 14 bases. The CDR3 loop spans 16 amino acids. Per germline, CDR1 MNHEY and CDR2 SMNVEV (reference sequence). CDR3 DNA sequence: TGTGCCAGCAGTCCCTGGGGCTTGAGCTCCTACAATGAGCAGTTCTTC. Amino acid sequence: CASSPWGLSSYNEQFF.

This clonotype was detected only a few times. One end of the junction fails to match germline, which may point to a read error. This sequence joins TRBV4-3 and TRBJ2-1; D remains unclear. Germline V CDR1 and CDR2: LGHNA, YSLEER. CDR3 length: 14 residues. CDR3 loop: CASSQDESSNEQFF. CDR3 DNA: TGCGCCAGCAGCCAAGATGAGTCCTCCAATGAGCAGTTCTTC.

This chain joins TRBV5-1 and TRBJ2-6, with 10 bases aligning to TRBD1. From germline, CDR1 is SGHRS and CDR2 YFSETQ. CDR3 length: 16 residues. V trimming: 8 bases; J trimming: 1 base; junction bases outside the gene matches: 6. The CDR3 is CASSRDRGSGANVLTF. In nucleotides, the CDR3 is TGCGCCAGTAGCCGGGACAGGGGATCTGGGGCCAACGTCCTGACTTTC.

The rearrangement joins TRBV29-1 to TRBJ2-1; 12 bases are a match to TRBD2. The CDR3 covers 17 residues. Per the germline V gene, CDR1 is SQVTM and CDR2 is ANQGSEA. J was trimmed by 10 bases and V by 4 bases; bases with no gene match: 17. The CDR3 loop reads CSVGPGTQTSGSVEQFF. CDR3 bases: TGCAGCGTTGGTCCTGGGACCCAGACTAGCGGGAGCGTGGAGCAGTTCTTC.

This clonotype was detected only a few times. The rearrangement links TRBV20-1 to TRBJ2-7; the D gene is possibly TRBD2 (5 bases). Trimming pared 5 bases from V and 2 bases from J, leaving 19 bases between. The CDR3 is 15 amino acids. Looked up from germline, CDR1 is DFQATT and CDR2 is SNEGSKA (reference sequence). In DNA, the CDR3 is TGCAGTGCTTCGTACTCCGGGATCTTTGCCTACGAGCAGTACTTC. Translated: CSASYSGIFAYEQYF.

A few counts support this clonotype. The chain employs TRBV20-1 and TRBJ2-5, with D tentatively TRBD2 (6 bases). CDR3 length: 15 amino acids. V was clipped by 0 bases and J by 1 base, with 12 bases between them. Germline values: CDR1 DFQATT, CDR2 SNEGSKA (reference sequence). DNA for the CDR3: TGCAGTGCTAGAGACGTAGCGGAGGTCCAAGAGACCCAGTACTTC. Its translation: CSARDVAEVQETQYF.

This rearrangement joins TRBV12-3 or TRBV12-4 to TRBJ2-3, with 10 nucleotides matching TRBD1. V gave up 6 bases and J gave up 7 bases; unmatched junction bases: 13. CDR3 length: 16 amino acids. The CDR3 nucleotides are TGTGCCAGCAGGGACAGGGGGGACAGGGGCACTAATACGCAGTATTTT. This codes for CASRDRGDRGTNTQYF.

The CDR3: CASSLAQGAVLEQYF. The CDR3 coding sequence is TGTGCCAGCAGCTTAGCACAGGGGGCGGTTTTGGAGCAGTACTTC. The rearrangement uses TRBV7-9 and TRBJ2-7, with 9 positions matching TRBD1. The trim removed 0 bases at V and 7 bases at J, leaving 7 bases unmatched. Per the germline V gene, CDR1 is SEHNR and CDR2 is FQNEAQ (reference sequence). The CDR3 sequence is 15 residues long.

This clonotype was counted only a few times. The CDR3 DNA is TGTGCCAGTACTGGGGACAACACAGATACGCAGTATTTT. As protein: CASTGDNTDTQYF. The chain uses TRBV6-1 and TRBJ2-3, with D perhaps matching TRBD1 (6 bases). The germline V gene encodes CDR1 MNHNS and CDR2 SASEGT. V was cut by 9 bases and J by 2 bases, with 12 bases left in between. The CDR3 runs to 13 residues.

This clonotype was seen repeatedly, ten times or more. V and J are TRBV24-1 and TRBJ2-7, with 10 nucleotides matching TRBD2. With 3 bases clipped from V and 1 base from J, the junction kept 5 bases outside the gene matches. Per germline, CDR1 KGHDR and CDR2 SFDVKD. CDR3 length: 16 residues. As DNA, the CDR3 is TGTGCCACCAGTGATCCGGGACTAGCGCCTTCCTACGAGCAGTACTTC. This codes for CATSDPGLAPSYEQYF.

This chain joins TRBV5-1 and TRBJ2-6; the D gene is possibly TRBD1 (5 bases). Germline-derived CDR1 and CDR2 are SGHRS and YFSETQ. The V gene lost 1 base and the J gene lost 1 base, with 18 bases spanning the gap. The CDR3 is made up of 19 amino acids. The CDR3 is CASSLRPVGLVSGANVLTF. In nucleotides, the CDR3 is TGCGCCAGCAGCTTGAGGCCAGTGGGGCTGGTTTCTGGGGCCAACGTCCTGACTTTC. The full variable domain, completed using reference TRBV5-1 and TRBJ2-6, is KAGVTQTPRYLIKTRGQQVTLSCSPISGHRSVSWYQQTPGQGLQFLFEYFSETQRNKGNFPGRFSGRQFSNSRSEMNVSTLELGDSALYLCASSLRPVGLVSGANVLTFGAGSRLTVL.